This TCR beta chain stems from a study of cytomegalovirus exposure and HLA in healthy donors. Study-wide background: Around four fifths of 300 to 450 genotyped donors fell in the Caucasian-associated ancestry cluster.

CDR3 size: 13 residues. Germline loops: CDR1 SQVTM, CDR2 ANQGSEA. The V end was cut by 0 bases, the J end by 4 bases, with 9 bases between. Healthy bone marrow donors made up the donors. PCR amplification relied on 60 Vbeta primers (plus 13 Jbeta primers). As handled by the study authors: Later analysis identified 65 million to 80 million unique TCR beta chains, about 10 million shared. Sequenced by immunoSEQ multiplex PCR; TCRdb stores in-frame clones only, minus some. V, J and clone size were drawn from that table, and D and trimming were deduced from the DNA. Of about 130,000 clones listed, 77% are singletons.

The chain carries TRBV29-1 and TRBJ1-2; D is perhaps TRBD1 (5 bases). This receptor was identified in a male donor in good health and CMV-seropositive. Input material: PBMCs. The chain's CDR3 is CSVEEGPGYGYTF. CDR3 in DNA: TGCAGCGTTGAAGAGGGGCCCGGCTATGGCTACACCTTC.